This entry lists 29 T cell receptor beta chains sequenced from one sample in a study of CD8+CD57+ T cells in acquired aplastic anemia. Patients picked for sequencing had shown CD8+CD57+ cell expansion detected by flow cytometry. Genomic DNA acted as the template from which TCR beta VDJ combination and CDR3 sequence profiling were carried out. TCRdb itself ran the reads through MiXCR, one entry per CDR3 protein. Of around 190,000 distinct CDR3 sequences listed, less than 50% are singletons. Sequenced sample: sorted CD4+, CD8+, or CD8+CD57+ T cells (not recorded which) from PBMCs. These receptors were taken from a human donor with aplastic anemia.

This chain's CDR3 is CASSGLNTEAFF. Written as DNA, the CDR3 is TGTGCCAGCAGTGGACTAAACACTGAAGCTTTCTTT. V and J are TRBV7-9 and TRBJ1-1; D unclear. V was clipped by 6 bases and J by 2 bases, with 7 bases between them. The CDR3 runs 12 residues. Germline CDR1 SEHNR, CDR2 FQNEAQ (reference sequence).

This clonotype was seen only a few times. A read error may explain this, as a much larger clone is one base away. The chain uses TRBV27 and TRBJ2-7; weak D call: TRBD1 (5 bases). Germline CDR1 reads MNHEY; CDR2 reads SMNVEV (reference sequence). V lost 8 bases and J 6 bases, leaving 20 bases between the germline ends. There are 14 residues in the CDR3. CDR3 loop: CASAPRAGYGEQYF. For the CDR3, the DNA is TGTGCCAGCGCCCCAAGGGCAGGGTATGGCGAGCAGTACTTC.

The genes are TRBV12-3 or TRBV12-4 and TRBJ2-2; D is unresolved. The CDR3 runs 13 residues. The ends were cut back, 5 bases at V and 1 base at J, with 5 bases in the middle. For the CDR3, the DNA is TGTGCCAGCAGTGTGGGGAACACCGGGGAGCTGTTTTTT. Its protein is CASSVGNTGELFF.

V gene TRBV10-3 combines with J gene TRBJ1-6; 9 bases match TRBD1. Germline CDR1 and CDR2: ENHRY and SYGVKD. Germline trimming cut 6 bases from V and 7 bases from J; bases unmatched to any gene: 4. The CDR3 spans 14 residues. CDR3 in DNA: TGTGCCATCAGGACCGGGACAGGGAATTCACCCCTCCACTTT. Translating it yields CAIRTGTGNSPLHF.

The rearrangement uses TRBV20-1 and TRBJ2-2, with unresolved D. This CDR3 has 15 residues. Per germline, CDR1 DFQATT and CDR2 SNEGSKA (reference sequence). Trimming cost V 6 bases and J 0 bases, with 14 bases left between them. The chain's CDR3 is CSASDPVTNTGELFF. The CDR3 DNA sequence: TGCAGTGCCAGTGATCCGGTCACGAACACCGGGGAGCTGTTTTTT.

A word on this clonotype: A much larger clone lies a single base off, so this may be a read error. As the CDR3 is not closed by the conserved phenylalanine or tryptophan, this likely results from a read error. The DNA for the CDR3 is TGCGCCAGCAGCCGTATCAATCAGCCCCAGCATTTA. Its protein product is CASSRINQPQHL. The V gene is TRBV4-1, the J gene TRBJ1-5; no definite D call. Trimming pared 4 bases from V and 3 bases from J, leaving 4 bases between. CDR3 length: 12 amino acids. Germline values: CDR1 MGHRA, CDR2 YSYEKL.

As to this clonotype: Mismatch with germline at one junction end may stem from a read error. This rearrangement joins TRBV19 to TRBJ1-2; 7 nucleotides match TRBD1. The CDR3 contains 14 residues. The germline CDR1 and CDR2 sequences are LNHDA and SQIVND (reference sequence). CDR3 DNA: TGTGCCGGTAGTATAACACAGGGGAACTATGGCTACACCTTC. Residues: CAGSITQGNYGYTF.

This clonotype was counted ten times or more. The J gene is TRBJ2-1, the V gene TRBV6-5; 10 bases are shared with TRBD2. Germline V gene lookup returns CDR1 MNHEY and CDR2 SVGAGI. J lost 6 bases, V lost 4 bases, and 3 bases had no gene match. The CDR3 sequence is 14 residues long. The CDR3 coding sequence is TGTGCCAGCAGTTTTAGCGGGGGGAGCAATGAGCAGTTCTTC. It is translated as CASSFSGGSNEQFF.

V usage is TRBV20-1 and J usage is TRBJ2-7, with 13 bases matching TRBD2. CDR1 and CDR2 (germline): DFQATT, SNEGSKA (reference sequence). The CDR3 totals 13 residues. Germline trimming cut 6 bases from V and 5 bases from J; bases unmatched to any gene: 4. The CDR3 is CSATTSGRNEQYF. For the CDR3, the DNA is TGCAGTGCGACGACTAGCGGGAGGAACGAGCAGTACTTC.

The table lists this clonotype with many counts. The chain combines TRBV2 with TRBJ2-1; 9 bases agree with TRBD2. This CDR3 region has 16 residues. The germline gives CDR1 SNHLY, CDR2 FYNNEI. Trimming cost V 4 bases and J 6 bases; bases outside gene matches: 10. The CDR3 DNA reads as TGTGCCAGCAGTGCGGAGCGGGGGGCCGGGCGCAATGAGCAGTTCTTC. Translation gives CASSAERGAGRNEQFF.

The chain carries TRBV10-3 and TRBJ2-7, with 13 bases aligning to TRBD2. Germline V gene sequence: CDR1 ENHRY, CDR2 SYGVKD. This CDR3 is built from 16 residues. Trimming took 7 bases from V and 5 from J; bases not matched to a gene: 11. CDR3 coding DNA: TGTGCCATCAACGAAGGGGGACTAGCGGGGTGTCACGAGCAGTACTTC. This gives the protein CAINEGGLAGCHEQYF.

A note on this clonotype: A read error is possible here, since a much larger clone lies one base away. The CDR3 here is CASSESGSVYGYTF. The CDR3 coding sequence is TGTGCCAGCAGTGAATCCGGCAGTGTGTATGGCTACACCTTC. The chain joins TRBV6-1 to TRBJ1-2; D is unclear. V was trimmed by 2 bases and J by 5 bases, leaving 12 bases between them. Germline V gene sequence: CDR1 MNHNS, CDR2 SASEGT. The CDR3 is 14 residues long.

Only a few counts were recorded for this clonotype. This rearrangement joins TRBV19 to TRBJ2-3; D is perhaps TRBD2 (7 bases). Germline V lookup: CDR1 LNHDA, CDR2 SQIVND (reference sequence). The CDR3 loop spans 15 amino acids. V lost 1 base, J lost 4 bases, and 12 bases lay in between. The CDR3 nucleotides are TGTGCCAGTAGTATAGGGGGGGGGCCTCCAGATACGCAGTATTTT. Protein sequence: CASSIGGGPPDTQYF.

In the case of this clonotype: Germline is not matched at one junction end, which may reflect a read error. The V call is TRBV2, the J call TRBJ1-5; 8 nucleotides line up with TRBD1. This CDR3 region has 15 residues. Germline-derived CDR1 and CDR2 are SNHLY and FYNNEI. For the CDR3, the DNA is TGTGCCAGCAACCTGGACAGGGCGGGCAATCAGCTCCAGCATTTT. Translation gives CASNLDRAGNQLQHF.

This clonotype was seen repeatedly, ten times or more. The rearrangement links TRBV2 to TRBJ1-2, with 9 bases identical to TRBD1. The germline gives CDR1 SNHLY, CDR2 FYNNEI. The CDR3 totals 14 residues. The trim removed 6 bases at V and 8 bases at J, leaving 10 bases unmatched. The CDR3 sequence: CASRAPGQGNGYTF. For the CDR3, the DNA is TGTGCCAGCAGAGCCCCGGGACAGGGAAACGGCTACACCTTC.

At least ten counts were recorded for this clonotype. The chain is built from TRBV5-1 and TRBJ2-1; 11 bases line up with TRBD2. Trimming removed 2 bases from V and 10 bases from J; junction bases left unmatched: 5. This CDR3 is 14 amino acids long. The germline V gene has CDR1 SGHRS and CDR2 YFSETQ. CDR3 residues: CASSFSGGAAEQFF. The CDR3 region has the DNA TGCGCCAGCAGCTTTAGCGGGGGGGCGGCGGAGCAGTTCTTC.

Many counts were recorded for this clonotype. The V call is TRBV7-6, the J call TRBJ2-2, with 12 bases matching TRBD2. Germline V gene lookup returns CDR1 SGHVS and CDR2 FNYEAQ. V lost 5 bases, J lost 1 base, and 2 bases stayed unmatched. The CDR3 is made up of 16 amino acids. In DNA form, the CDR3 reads TGTGCCAGCAGCCCGGGACTAGCGGGGAACACCGGGGAGCTGTTTTTT. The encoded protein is CASSPGLAGNTGELFF.

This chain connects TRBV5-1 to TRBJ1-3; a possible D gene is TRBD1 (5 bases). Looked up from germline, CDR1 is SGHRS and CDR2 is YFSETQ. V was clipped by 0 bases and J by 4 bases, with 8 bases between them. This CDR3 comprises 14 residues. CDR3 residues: CASSLAGFGNTIYF. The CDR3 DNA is TGCGCCAGCAGCTTGGCAGGGTTCGGAAACACCATATATTTT.

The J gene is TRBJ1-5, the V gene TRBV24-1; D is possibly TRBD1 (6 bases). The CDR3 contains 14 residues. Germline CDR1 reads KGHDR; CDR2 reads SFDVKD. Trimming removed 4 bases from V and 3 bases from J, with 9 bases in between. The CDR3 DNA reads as TGTGCCACCAGTGAGGACAGAAACAATCAGCCCCAGCATTTT. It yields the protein CATSEDRNNQPQHF.

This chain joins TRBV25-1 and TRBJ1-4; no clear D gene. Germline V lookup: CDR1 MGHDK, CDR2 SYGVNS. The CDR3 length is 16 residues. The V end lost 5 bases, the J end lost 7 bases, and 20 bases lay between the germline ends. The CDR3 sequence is CASSFPTRGSGEKLFF. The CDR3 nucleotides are TGTGCCAGCAGTTTCCCCACGCGGGGATCGGGTGAAAAACTGTTTTTT.

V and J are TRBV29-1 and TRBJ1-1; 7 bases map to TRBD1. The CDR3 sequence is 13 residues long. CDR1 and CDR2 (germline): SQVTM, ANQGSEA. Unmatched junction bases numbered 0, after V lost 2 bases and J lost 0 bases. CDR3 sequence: CSVERGLNTEAFF. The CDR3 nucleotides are TGCAGCGTTGAAAGGGGGCTGAACACTGAAGCTTTCTTT.

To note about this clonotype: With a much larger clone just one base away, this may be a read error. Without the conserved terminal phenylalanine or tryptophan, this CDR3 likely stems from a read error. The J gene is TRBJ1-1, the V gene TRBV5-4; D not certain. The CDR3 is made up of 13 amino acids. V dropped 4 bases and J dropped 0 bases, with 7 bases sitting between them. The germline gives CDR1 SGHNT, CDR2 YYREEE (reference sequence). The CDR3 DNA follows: TGTGCCAGCAGCGGGAGGTTGAACACTGAAGCTTTCTCT. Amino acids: CASSGRLNTEAFS.

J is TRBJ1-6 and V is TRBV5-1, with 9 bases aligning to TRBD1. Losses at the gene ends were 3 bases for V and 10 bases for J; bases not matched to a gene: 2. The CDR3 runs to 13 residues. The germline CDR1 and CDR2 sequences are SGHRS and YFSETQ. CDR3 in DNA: TGCGCCAGCAGCTGGGGACAGGGCTCACCCCTCCACTTT. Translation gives CASSWGQGSPLHF. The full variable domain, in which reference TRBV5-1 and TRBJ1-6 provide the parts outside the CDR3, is KAGVTQTPRYLIKTRGQQVTLSCSPISGHRSVSWYQQTPGQGLQFLFEYFSETQRNKGNFPGRFSGRQFSNSRSEMNVSTLELGDSALYLCASSWGQGSPLHFGNGTRLTVT.

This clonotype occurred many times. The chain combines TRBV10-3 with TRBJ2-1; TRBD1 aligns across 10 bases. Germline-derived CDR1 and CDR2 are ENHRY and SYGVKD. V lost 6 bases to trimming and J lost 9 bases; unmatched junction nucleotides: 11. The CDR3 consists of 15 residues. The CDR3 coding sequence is TGTGCCATCAGCACCGGGACAGGGGTATCTCTTGAGCAGTTCTTC. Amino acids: CAISTGTGVSLEQFF.

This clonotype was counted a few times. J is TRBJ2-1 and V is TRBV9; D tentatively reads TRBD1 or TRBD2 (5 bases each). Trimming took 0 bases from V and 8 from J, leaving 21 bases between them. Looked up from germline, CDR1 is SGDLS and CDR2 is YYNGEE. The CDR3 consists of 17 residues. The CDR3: CASSVATWQGPMDEQFF. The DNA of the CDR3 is TGTGCCAGCAGCGTAGCTACGTGGCAGGGACCCATGGATGAGCAGTTCTTC.

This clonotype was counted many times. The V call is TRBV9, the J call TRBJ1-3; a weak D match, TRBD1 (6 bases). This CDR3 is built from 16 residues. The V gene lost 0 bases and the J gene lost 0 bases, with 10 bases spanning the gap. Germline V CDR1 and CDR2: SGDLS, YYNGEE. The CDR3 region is CASSVATGISGNTIYF. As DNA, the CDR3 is TGTGCCAGCAGCGTAGCTACAGGGATCTCTGGAAACACCATATATTTT.

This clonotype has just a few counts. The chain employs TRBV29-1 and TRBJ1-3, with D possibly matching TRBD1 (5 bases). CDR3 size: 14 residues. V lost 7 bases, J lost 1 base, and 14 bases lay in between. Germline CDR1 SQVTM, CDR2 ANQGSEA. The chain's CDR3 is CSAKSGGSGNTIYF. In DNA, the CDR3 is TGCAGCGCCAAGTCCGGGGGTTCTGGAAACACCATATATTTT.

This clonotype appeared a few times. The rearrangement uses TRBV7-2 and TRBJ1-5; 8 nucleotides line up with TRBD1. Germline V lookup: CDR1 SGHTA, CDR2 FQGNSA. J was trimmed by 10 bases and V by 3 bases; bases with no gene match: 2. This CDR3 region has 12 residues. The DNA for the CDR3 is TGTGCCAGCAGCTTTGACAGGGGACCCCAGCATTTT. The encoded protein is CASSFDRGPQHF.

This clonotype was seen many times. The CDR3 DNA sequence: TGCGCCAGCAGCCCTGTGGGGGCCGTCTACGAGCAGTACTTC. Translating it yields CASSPVGAVYEQYF. The gene calls are TRBV5-1 and TRBJ2-7, with D possibly TRBD1 on 6 matching bases. The V end was cut by 4 bases, the J end by 3 bases, with 14 bases between. Germline CDR1 SGHRS, CDR2 YFSETQ. The CDR3 contains 14 residues.